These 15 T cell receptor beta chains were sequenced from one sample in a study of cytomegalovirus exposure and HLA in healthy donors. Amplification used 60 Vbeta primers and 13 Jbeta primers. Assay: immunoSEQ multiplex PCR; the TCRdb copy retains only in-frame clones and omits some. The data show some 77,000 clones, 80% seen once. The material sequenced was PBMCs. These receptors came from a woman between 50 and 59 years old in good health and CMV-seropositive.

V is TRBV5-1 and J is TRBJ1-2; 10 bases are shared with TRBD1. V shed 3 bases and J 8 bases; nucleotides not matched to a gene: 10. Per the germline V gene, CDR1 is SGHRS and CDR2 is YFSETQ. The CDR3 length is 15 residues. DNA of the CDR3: TGCGCCAGCAGCTCCAGGACAGGGGGTGGAGAAGGCTACACCTTC. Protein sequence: CASSSRTGGGEGYTF.

The CDR3 loop is CASSPIAGVETQYF. The DNA for the CDR3 is TGTGCCAGCAGCCCTATAGCGGGGGTTGAGACCCAGTACTTC. V usage is TRBV7-8 and J usage is TRBJ2-5; TRBD2 matches 9 bases. After removal of 5 bases from V and 5 bases from J, the junction contained 6 bases not matched to a gene. The CDR3 sequence is 14 residues long. In germline, CDR1 is SGHVS, CDR2 FQNEAQ.

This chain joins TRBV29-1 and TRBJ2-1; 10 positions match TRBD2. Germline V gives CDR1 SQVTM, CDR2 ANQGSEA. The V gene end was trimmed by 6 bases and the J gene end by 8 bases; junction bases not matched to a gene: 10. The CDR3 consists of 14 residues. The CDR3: CSVLGLAAPDEQFF. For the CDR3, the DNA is TGCAGCGTCCTTGGACTAGCGGCGCCGGATGAGCAGTTCTTC.

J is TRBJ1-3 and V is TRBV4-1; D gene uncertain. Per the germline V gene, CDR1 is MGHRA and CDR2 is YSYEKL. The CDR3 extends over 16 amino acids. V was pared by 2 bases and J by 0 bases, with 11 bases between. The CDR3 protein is CASSQLFRVSGNTIYF. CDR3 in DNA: TGCGCCAGCAGCCAACTATTTCGCGTCTCTGGAAACACCATATATTTT.

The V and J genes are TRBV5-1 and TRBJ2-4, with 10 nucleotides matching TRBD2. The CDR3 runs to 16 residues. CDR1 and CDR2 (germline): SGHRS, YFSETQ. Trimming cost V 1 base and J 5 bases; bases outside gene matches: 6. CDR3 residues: CASSLNPSGSQNIQYF. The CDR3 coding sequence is TGCGCCAGCAGCTTGAACCCTAGCGGGAGCCAAAACATTCAGTACTTC.

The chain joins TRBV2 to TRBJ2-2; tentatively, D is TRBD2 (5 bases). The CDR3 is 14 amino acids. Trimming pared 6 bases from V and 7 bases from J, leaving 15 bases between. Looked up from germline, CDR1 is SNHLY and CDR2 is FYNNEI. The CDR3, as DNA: TGTGCCAGCAGATACTATAGCGAAGGCGGGGAGCTGTTTTTT. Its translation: CASRYYSEGGELFF.

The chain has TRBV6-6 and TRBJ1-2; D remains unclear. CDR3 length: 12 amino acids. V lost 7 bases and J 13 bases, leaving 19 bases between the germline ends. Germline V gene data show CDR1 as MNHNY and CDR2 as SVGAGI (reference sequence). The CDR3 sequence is CASTLVAEEATF. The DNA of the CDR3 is TGTGCCAGCACCCTCGTGGCCGAGGAGGCCACCTTC.

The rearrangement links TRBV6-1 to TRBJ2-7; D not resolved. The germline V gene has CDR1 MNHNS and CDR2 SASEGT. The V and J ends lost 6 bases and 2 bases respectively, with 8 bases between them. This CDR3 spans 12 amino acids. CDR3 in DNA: TGTGCCAGCAGGTGGCCAACCTACGAGCAGTACTTC. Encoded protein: CASRWPTYEQYF.

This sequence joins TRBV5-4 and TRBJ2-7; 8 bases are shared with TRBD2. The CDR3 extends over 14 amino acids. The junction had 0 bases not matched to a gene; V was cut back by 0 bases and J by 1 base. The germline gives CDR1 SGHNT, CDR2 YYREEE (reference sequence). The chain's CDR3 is CASSLGGGSYEQYF. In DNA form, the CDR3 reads TGTGCCAGCAGCTTGGGCGGGGGGTCCTACGAGCAGTACTTC.

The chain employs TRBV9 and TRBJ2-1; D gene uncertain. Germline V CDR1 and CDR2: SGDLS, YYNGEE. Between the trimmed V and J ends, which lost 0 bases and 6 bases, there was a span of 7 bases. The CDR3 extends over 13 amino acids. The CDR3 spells CASSVGQINEQFF. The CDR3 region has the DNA TGTGCCAGCAGCGTAGGACAAATCAATGAGCAGTTCTTC.

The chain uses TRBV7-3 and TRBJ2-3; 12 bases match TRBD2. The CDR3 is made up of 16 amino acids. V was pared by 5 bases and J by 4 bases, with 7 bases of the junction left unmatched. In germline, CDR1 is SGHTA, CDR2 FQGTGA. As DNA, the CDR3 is TGTGCCAGCAGCCGCCGTCGACTAGCGGGAGCAGATACGCAGTATTTT. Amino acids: CASSRRRLAGADTQYF.

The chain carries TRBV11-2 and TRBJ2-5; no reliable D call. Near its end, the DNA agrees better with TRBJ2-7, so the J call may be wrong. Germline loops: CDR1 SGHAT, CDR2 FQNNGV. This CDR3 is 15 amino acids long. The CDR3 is CASSSPWAPLYEQYF. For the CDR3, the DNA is TGTGCCAGCAGCTCGCCCTGGGCTCCCTTATACGAGCAGTACTTC.

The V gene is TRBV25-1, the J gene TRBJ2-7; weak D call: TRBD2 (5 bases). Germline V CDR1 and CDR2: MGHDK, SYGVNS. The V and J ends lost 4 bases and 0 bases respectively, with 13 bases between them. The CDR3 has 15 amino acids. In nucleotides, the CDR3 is TGTGCCAGCAGTGGGTCGACAACTAGCTCCTACGAGCAGTACTTC. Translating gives CASSGSTTSSYEQYF.

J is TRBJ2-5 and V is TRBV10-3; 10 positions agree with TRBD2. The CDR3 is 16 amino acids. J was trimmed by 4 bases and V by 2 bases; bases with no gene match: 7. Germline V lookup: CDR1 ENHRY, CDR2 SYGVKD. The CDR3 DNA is TGTGCCATCAGTGAGAGACTAGCGGGCGCGGGAGAGACCCAGTACTTC. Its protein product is CAISERLAGAGETQYF.

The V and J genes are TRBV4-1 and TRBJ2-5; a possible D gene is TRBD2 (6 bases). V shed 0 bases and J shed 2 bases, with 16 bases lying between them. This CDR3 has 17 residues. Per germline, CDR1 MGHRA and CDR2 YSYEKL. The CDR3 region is CASSQDHSEAGQETQYF. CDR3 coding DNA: TGCGCCAGCAGCCAAGATCATAGCGAGGCGGGACAAGAGACCCAGTACTTC.